Listed below are T cell receptor beta chains from one sample, sequenced in a study of regulatory T cells in long-lasting Graves disease. One entry per CDR3 protein results from TCRdb running MiXCR on the multiplex PCR reads. Of over 650,000 distinct CDR3 sequences listed, 25% to 30% were seen once; the top ten hold around 42%. Here the sequenced sample was peripheral blood mononuclear cells (PBMCs), taken when the disease was refractory, from a patient treated with antithyroid drugs. The receptors derive from a female donor with Graves disease. The conserved cysteine and the conserved F or W are not part of the CDR3 here.

v_gene	j_gene	CDR3aa
TRBV20-1	TRBJ2-7	SALYAYEQY
TRBV18	TRBJ2-6	ASSPSSVAGANVLT
TRBV28	TRBJ1-2	ASRVGQAPWGYGYT
TRBV19	TRBJ1-4	ASSPRNGEKLF
TRBV7-9	TRBJ1-1	ASSYPEQNTEAF
TRBV12-3/TRBV12-4	TRBJ1-5	ASSSGQHPQPQH
TRBV6-2/TRBV6-3	TRBJ1-4	ASSYRGGAEKLF
TRBV12-3/TRBV12-4	TRBJ1-1	ASRVDRGLGTEAF
TRBV20-1	TRBJ1-2	SARQEASGYT
TRBV12-3/TRBV12-4	TRBJ2-5	ASSLQREVVKETQY
TRBV4-1	TRBJ1-2	ASSQTTGIRGYT
TRBV6-2/TRBV6-3	TRBJ1-5	ASREVGENQPQH
TRBV19	TRBJ2-5	ASNEKLAWETQY
TRBV15	TRBJ2-7	ATSRGVTGREQY
TRBV25-1	TRBJ2-7	ASNELGNSYEQY